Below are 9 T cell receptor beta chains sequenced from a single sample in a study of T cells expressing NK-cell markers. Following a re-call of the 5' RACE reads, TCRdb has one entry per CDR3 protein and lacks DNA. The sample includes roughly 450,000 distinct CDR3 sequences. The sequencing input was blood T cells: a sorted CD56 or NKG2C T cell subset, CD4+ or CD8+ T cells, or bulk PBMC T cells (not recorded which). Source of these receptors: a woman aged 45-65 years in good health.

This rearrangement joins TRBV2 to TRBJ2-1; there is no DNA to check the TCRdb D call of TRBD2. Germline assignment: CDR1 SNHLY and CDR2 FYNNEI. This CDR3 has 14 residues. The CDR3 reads CASSRGLAGGEGFF.

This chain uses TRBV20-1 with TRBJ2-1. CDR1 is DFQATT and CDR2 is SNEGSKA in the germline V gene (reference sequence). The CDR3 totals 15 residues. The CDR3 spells CSARGTGGSGNEQFF.

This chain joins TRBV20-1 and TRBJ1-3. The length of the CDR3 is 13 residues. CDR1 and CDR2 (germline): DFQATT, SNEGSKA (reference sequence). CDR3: CSARVGSLDTIYF.

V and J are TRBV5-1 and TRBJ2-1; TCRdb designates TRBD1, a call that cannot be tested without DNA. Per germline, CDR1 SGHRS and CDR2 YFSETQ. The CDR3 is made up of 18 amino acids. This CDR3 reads CASSSSGGRTGSYNEQFF.

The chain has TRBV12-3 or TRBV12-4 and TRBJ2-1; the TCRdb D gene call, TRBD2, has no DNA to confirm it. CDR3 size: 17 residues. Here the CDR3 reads CASRPTLSGRKYNEQFF.

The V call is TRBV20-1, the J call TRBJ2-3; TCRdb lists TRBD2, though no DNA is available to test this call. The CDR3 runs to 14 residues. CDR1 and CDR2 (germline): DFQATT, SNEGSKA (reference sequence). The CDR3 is CSAYTRMYTDTQYF.

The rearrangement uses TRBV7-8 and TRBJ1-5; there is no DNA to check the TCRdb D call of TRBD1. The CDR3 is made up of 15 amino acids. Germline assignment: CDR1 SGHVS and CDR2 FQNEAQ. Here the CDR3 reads CASSKQGTFNQPQHF.

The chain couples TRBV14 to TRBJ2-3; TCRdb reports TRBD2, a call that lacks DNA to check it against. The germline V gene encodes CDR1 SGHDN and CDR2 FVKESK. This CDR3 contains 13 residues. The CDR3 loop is CASSQDTGRTQYF.

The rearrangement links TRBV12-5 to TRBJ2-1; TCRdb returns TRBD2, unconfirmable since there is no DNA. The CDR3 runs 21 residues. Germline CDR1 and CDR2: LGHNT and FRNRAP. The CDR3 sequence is CASGFRGHQIAGVEGYNEQFF.